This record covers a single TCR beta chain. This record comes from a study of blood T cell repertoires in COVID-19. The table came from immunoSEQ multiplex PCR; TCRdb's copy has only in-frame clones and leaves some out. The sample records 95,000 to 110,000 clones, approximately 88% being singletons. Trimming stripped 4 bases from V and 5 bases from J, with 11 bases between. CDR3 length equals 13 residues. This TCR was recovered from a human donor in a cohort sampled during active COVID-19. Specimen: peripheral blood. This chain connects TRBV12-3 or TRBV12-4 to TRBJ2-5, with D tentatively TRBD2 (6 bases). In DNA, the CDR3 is TGTGCCAGCAGTTGGAGGGGCGGGGAGACCCAGTACTTC. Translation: CASSWRGGETQYF.